This record looks at one TCR beta chain sequence and its context. Original analysis: Amplification of reference gene primers provided the estimated nucleated cell counts. Repertoires were generated with immunoSEQ multiplex PCR, while TCRdb's copy carries only in-frame clones and drops some. The V and J calls and clone size were taken over from that table, and D and trimming were inferred from the DNA. Here the sample spans roughly 200,000 clones, roughly 81% being singletons. The sample is drawn from a study of blood T cell repertoires in COVID-19. About the research overall: T cells, B-cell-depleted T cells, or PBMCs provided the cDNA or gDNA that served as material.

The CDR3 loop spans 16 amino acids. This receptor was taken from a woman older than 75 with acute or convalescent COVID-19. The chain recombines TRBV21-1 with TRBJ2-7; TRBD1 is taken as the D call from the table, unchecked against the DNA. TRBV21-1 is an annotated pseudogene. What was sequenced was peripheral blood. Here the CDR3 reads CASSKTGQEDPYEQYF. The CDR3 DNA reads TGTGCCAGCAGCAAAACGGGACAGGAAGACCCCTACGAGCAGTACTTC.